This entry describes one T cell receptor (beta chain). What it recognizes is unknown. The entry originates in a study of blood T cells in healthy people across ages. General study points: Because sorting was not performed, PBMCs prevented conclusive naive versus antigen-experienced comparison.

A sample-barcoded 5' primer and a J-beta primer mix were used in a second PCR of roughly 7 to 11 cycles. One entry per CDR3 protein, called by TCRdb with MiXCR from the 5' RACE reads. The table lists 800,000 to 1,000,000 distinct CDR3 sequences, around 48% of them singletons. V was cut by 2 bases and J by 2 bases, with 19 bases left in between. CDR1 MNHEY and CDR2 SMNVEV come from the germline V gene (reference sequence). The CDR3 has 18 amino acids. The TCR was taken from a man aged 25 to 45 in good health. The specimen was blood. The gene calls are TRBV27 and TRBJ1-5; D is perhaps TRBD1 (5 bases). CDR3 nucleotide sequence: TGTGCCAGCAGTTTAGGCGGGCCTTGGCAAGGGGGCAATCAGCCCCAGCATTTT. It translates to CASSLGGPWQGGNQPQHF.